This TCR beta chain appears in the sequencing data of a study of control samples from healthy donors and cancer patients. This CDR3 spans 18 amino acids. Trimming stripped 3 bases from V and 9 bases from J, with 25 bases between. The V gene's germline CDR1 is SGDLS and CDR2 YYNGEE. TCRdb's table, derived via immunoSEQ multiplex PCR, lists solely in-frame clones and lacks some. The sample includes about 220,000 clones, 90% to 95% of them seen just once. The sequenced sample was blood. V usage is TRBV9 and J usage is TRBJ1-6; D is possibly TRBD1 (5 bases). This TCR derives from a man in his fifties or sixties in good health. The CDR3 coding sequence is TGTGCCAGCAGCGGCCGGGGGGAGTCTCGATCGGGGATTTCACCCCTCCACTTT. This sequence encodes CASSGRGESRSGISPLHF.